Each of the 16 T cell receptor beta chains below was sequenced from the same sample in a study of T cell responses to AZD1222 COVID-19 vaccine. The repertoire was sequenced with immunoSEQ multiplex PCR; TCRdb's copy has only in-frame clones and lacks some. The sample yields roughly 170,000 clones, around 93% seen once. The source material was peripheral blood, sampled on day 0 of AZD1222 vaccination. The receptors derive from an adult in good health.

The V call is TRBV12-3 or TRBV12-4, the J call TRBJ1-2; D may be TRBD1 (5 bases). Trimming stripped 2 bases from V and 7 bases from J, with 11 bases between. The CDR3 length is 13 residues. CDR3 sequence: CASSLSQGIGYTF. CDR3 nucleotide sequence: TGTGCCAGCAGTTTAAGTCAGGGAATTGGCTACACCTTC.

There are a few counts of this clone. This rearrangement joins TRBV30 to TRBJ2-1, with 8 positions matching TRBD2. The CDR3 spans 14 residues. Per the germline V gene, CDR1 is GTSNPN and CDR2 is SVGIG (reference sequence). V dropped 1 base and J dropped 8; count of bases not matched to a gene: 7. The CDR3 DNA sequence: TGTGCCTGGAGTGGCTGGAGCGGGAGTGATGAGCAGTTCTTC. Residues: CAWSGWSGSDEQFF.

This clone was seen ten or more times. V gene TRBV28 combines with J gene TRBJ1-5; D is undetermined. Germline V gives CDR1 MDHEN, CDR2 SYDVKM. This CDR3 is built from 16 residues. Trimming shortened V by 2 bases and J by 4 bases, and 15 bases separated the two germline ends. This chain's CDR3 is CASSLNPGSENQPQHF. CDR3 nucleotide sequence: TGTGCCAGCAGTTTAAACCCCGGCTCAGAAAATCAGCCCCAGCATTTT.

This sequence joins TRBV4-3 and TRBJ2-3; D is ambiguous. The CDR3 has 13 residues. From germline, CDR1 is LGHNA and CDR2 YSLEER. V lost 0 bases and J lost 5, with 6 bases in between. The CDR3 loop reads CASSQDRRDTQYF. The CDR3 nucleotides read TGCGCCAGCAGCCAAGATCGTAGAGATACGCAGTATTTT.

For the CDR3, the DNA is TGTGCCATCAAGACTAGCGGTGGGGCGAATGAGCAGTTCTTC. Translating gives CAIKTSGGANEQFF. The rearrangement links TRBV10-3 to TRBJ2-1; 9 bases match TRBD2. The CDR3 contains 14 residues. V shed 7 bases and J 7 bases; nucleotides not matched to a gene: 8. CDR1 and CDR2 (germline): ENHRY, SYGVKD.

CDR3 in amino acids: CASSLGMGADPQYF. DNA for the CDR3: TGTGCCAGCAGCTTGGGAATGGGGGCGGATCCGCAGTATTTT. The genes are TRBV7-3 and TRBJ2-3, with D perhaps TRBD1 (6 bases). This CDR3 contains 14 residues. Germline V CDR1 and CDR2: SGHTA, FQGTGA. Trimming stripped 3 bases from V and 10 bases from J, with 17 bases between.

There are a few counts of this clone. This chain uses TRBV6-5 with TRBJ1-1, with unresolved D. This CDR3 spans 14 amino acids. The germline gives CDR1 MNHEY, CDR2 SVGAGI. V shed 6 bases and J shed 2 bases, with 13 bases lying between them. The CDR3 spells CASSGEMGNTEAFF. The CDR3 DNA reads TGTGCCAGCAGCGGCGAGATGGGTAACACTGAAGCTTTCTTT.

The chain employs TRBV28 and TRBJ1-1; no clear D. The germline V gene has CDR1 MDHEN and CDR2 SYDVKM. The CDR3 is 11 residues long. The CDR3 DNA reads TGTGAATGGATGATGAACACTGAAGCTTTCTTT. This codes for CEWMMNTEAFF.

This clone came up once. The chain couples TRBV6-2 or TRBV6-3 to TRBJ2-7; D unclear. The CDR3 extends over 12 amino acids. Trimming took off 3 bases at V and 6 bases at J, with 9 bases between the two ends. Germline lookup yields CDR1 MNHEY and CDR2 SVGEGT. As DNA, the CDR3 is TGTGCCAGCAGTTATCCCGCCGCCGAGCAGTACTTC. The encoded protein is CASSYPAAEQYF.

This chain joins TRBV14 and TRBJ2-7, with TRBD2 identical over 7 bases. Germline V lookup: CDR1 SGHDN, CDR2 FVKESK. The CDR3 extends over 19 amino acids. The junction had 14 bases not matched to a gene; V was cut back by 0 bases and J by 0 bases. Here the CDR3 reads CASSQDWSSGRTRSYEQYF. CDR3 DNA sequence: TGTGCCAGCAGCCAAGATTGGAGTAGCGGGCGGACCCGCTCCTACGAGCAGTACTTC.

This clone is a singleton in its sample. V and J are TRBV7-9 and TRBJ1-4; a weak D match, TRBD1 (5 bases). Trimming took 2 bases from V and 5 from J, leaving 15 bases between them. The CDR3 length is 16 residues. CDR1 is SEHNR and CDR2 is FQNEAQ in the germline V gene (reference sequence). CDR3 loop: CASSLLGYGGNEKLFF. The DNA of the CDR3 is TGTGCCAGCAGCTTATTAGGGTATGGGGGAAATGAAAAACTGTTTTTT.

The V and J genes are TRBV2 and TRBJ2-7; no firm D call. Trimming left V 8 bases short and J 4 bases short, with 12 bases between. Germline V gene data show CDR1 as SNHLY and CDR2 as FYNNEI. The CDR3 contains 12 residues. The CDR3 spells CASGAVLYEQYF. For the CDR3, the DNA is TGTGCCAGCGGCGCAGTCTTATACGAGCAGTACTTC.

This rearrangement joins TRBV6-5 to TRBJ1-2; maybe TRBD1 (6 bases). The CDR3 totals 15 residues. Between the trimmed V and J ends, which lost 7 bases and 3 bases, there was a span of 18 bases. CDR1 MNHEY and CDR2 SVGAGI come from the germline V gene. CDR3 sequence reads: CASTRSLQGHYGYTF. CDR3 DNA sequence: TGTGCCAGCACCCGATCACTACAGGGTCACTATGGCTACACCTTC.

The chain links TRBV4-1 to TRBJ1-4; D unresolved. Germline assignment: CDR1 MGHRA and CDR2 YSYEKL. The CDR3 has 15 residues. V was pared by 0 bases and J by 0 bases, with 5 bases between. The CDR3 nucleotides read TGCGCCAGCAGCCAAGATGTGGCAACTAATGAAAAACTGTTTTTT. Translated: CASSQDVATNEKLFF.

V is TRBV7-6 and J is TRBJ1-3, with D maybe TRBD1 (5 bases). Between the trimmed V and J ends, which lost 1 base and 0 bases, there was a span of 19 bases. CDR3 size: 19 residues. Germline V gene sequence: CDR1 SGHVS, CDR2 FNYEAQ. The DNA of the CDR3 is TGTGCCAGCAGCTTAGGGGGACGGGCCCTTAGGGACTCTGGAAACACCATATATTTT. Protein: CASSLGGRALRDSGNTIYF.

The genes are TRBV28 and TRBJ1-5; D gene unclear. CDR1 is MDHEN, CDR2 SYDVKM, per germline. The ends were cut back, 5 bases at V and 0 bases at J, with 8 bases in the middle. This CDR3 comprises 14 residues. CDR3 bases: TGTGCCAGCAGTGCTATTAATAGCAATCAGCCCCAGCATTTT. Its protein is CASSAINSNQPQHF.